Shown below are 17 T cell receptor beta chains from a single sample sequenced in a study of blood T cell repertoires in COVID-19. Here immunoSEQ multiplex PCR was the method, and the copy in TCRdb shows in-frame clones only, minus some. The data show over 200,000 clones, with approximately 89% seen just once and about 5% held by the top ten. Sequencing was carried out using peripheral blood. The receptors stem from a woman aged 40 to 50 with acute or convalescent COVID-19.

V and J are TRBV19 and TRBJ2-1; TRBD2 matches 9 bases. The V gene's germline CDR1 is LNHDA and CDR2 SQIVND (reference sequence). CDR3 size: 15 residues. V shed 2 bases, J shed 5 bases, and the junction held 4 bases outside the gene matches. The CDR3 reads CASSIFAGGDNEQFF. CDR3 bases: TGTGCCAGTAGTATATTCGCGGGGGGGGACAATGAGCAGTTCTTC.

This clone was seen a single time. This sequence joins TRBV11-2 and TRBJ2-1; tentatively, D is TRBD2 (5 bases). V was shortened by 4 bases and J by 3 bases, with 13 bases between the two germline ends. CDR1 and CDR2 from the germline V gene are SGHAT and FQNNGV. The CDR3 sequence is 15 residues long. The CDR3 coding sequence is TGTGCCAGCAGCTCCGTACCGGGGATCTACAATGAGCAGTTCTTC. Encoded protein: CASSSVPGIYNEQFF.

This clone appeared a single time. CDR3 region: CASSVGQGPNQPQHF. CDR3 in DNA: TGTGCCAGCTCGGTAGGACAGGGGCCGAATCAGCCCCAGCATTTT. This sequence joins TRBV18 and TRBJ1-5; 9 bases line up with TRBD1. V lost 6 bases and J lost 4; bases outside the gene matches: 7. The CDR3 is made up of 15 amino acids. From germline, CDR1 is KGHSH and CDR2 LQKENI. Variable domain in full (rest from reference TRBV18 and TRBJ1-5): NAGVMQNPRHLVRRRGQEARLRCSPMKGHSHVYWYRQLPEEGLKFMVYLQKENIIDESGMPKERFSAEFPKEGPSILRIQQVVRGDSAAYFCASSVGQGPNQPQHFGDGTRLSIL.

V and J are TRBV19 and TRBJ1-4, with 7 bases fitting TRBD1. Losses at the gene ends were 3 bases for V and 8 bases for J; bases not matched to a gene: 6. This CDR3 region has 14 residues. In germline, CDR1 is LNHDA, CDR2 SQIVND (reference sequence). This chain's CDR3 is CASSMQGGKEKLFF. The DNA of the CDR3 is TGTGCCAGTAGTATGCAGGGGGGAAAAGAAAAACTGTTTTTT.

With respect to this clone: Other DNA sequences in the same sample also yield this CDR3. The chain links TRBV2 to TRBJ2-5, with 7 positions matching TRBD1. The V segment lost 4 bases and the J segment 5 bases; nucleotides outside the gene matches: 4. CDR3 length: 13 amino acids. The germline gives CDR1 SNHLY, CDR2 FYNNEI. CDR3: CASSGQGWETQYF. In nucleotides, the CDR3 is TGTGCCAGCAGTGGACAGGGTTGGGAGACCCAGTACTTC.

The gene calls are TRBV29-1 and TRBJ1-5; D might be TRBD1 (6 bases). The germline V gene encodes CDR1 SQVTM and CDR2 ANQGSEA. This CDR3 contains 12 residues. Trimming removed 6 bases at V and 4 bases at J, with 10 bases between. The CDR3 DNA follows: TGCAGCGTCACCACAGGGAATCAGCCCCAGCATTTT. Residues: CSVTTGNQPQHF.

The rearrangement uses TRBV19 and TRBJ1-2; unclear D gene. The CDR3 contains 13 residues. Germline CDR1 LNHDA, CDR2 SQIVND (reference sequence). Trimming cost V 6 bases and J 4 bases, with 12 bases left between them. The DNA of the CDR3 is TGTGCCAGTAGGAACAGCCCCGGCTATGGCTACACCTTC. Residues: CASRNSPGYGYTF.

The chain has TRBV19 and TRBJ2-1; a weak D match, TRBD1 (6 bases). This CDR3 contains 13 residues. The V end was cut by 7 bases, the J end by 10 bases, with 17 bases between. Germline V CDR1 and CDR2: LNHDA, SQIVND (reference sequence). CDR3 coding DNA: TGTGCCAGTATCCCAGCCGGACAGCGAGAGCAGTTCTTC. Translating it yields CASIPAGQREQFF.

In DNA form, the CDR3 reads TGTGCCAGCAGGAGGGTTAGTTCACCCCTCCACTTT. Translating it yields CASRRVSSPLHF. V usage is TRBV11-2 and J usage is TRBJ1-6, with unresolved D. Trimming removed 6 bases at V and 9 bases at J, with 9 bases between. Germline CDR1 and CDR2: SGHAT and FQNNGV. This CDR3 contains 12 residues.

The chain carries TRBV7-9 and TRBJ1-2; the D gene is possibly TRBD1 (6 bases). CDR1 is SEHNR, CDR2 FQNEAQ, per germline (reference sequence). The CDR3 covers 17 residues. The ends were cut back, 1 base at V and 5 bases at J, with 20 bases in the middle. CDR3 protein: CASSLGGGQRLYYGYTF. Written as DNA, the CDR3 is TGTGCCAGCAGCTTAGGTGGTGGACAGCGACTCTATTATGGCTACACCTTC.

V and J are TRBV5-1 and TRBJ1-3, with a possible D match to TRBD1 (5 bases). Trimming took 4 bases from V and 0 from J, leaving 14 bases between them. The CDR3 totals 16 residues. Germline CDR1 is SGHRS and CDR2 is YFSETQ. The CDR3 is CASSGGTHSSGNTIYF. In DNA form, the CDR3 reads TGCGCCAGCAGCGGGGGGACTCACAGCTCTGGAAACACCATATATTTT.

V is TRBV19 and J is TRBJ1-2; perhaps TRBD1 as D (6 bases). In germline, CDR1 is LNHDA, CDR2 SQIVND (reference sequence). Trimming took off 11 bases at V and 3 bases at J, with 22 bases between the two ends. The CDR3 is 15 residues long. Here the CDR3 DNA reads TGTGCCGCATGGACCGACAGGTCGGGTTACTATGGCTACACCTTC. Protein sequence: CAAWTDRSGYYGYTF.

The gene calls are TRBV10-1 and TRBJ2-3; D perhaps matches TRBD2 (5 bases). Germline-derived CDR1 and CDR2 are WNHNN and SYGVQD (reference sequence). This CDR3 is 17 amino acids long. Trimming removed 5 bases at V and 8 bases at J, with 26 bases between. The CDR3 DNA is TGCGCCAGCAGTCCGGGAAGCCCTACCCAACGGCGTGTTACGCAGTATTTT. This encodes CASSPGSPTQRRVTQYF.

The CDR3 is CASNPGATGSDTQYF. In DNA, the CDR3 is TGTGCCAGCAATCCTGGAGCGACAGGGTCCGATACGCAGTATTTT. The chain combines TRBV6-5 with TRBJ2-3; 7 bases fit TRBD1. The germline V gene encodes CDR1 MNHEY and CDR2 SVGAGI. The CDR3 runs to 15 residues. V lost 7 bases and J lost 6; bases outside the gene matches: 13.

This sequence joins TRBV15 and TRBJ1-3, with 11 bases matching TRBD1. The CDR3 is made up of 20 amino acids. Germline V gene data show CDR1 as LNHNV and CDR2 as YYDKDF (reference sequence). V gave up 0 bases and J gave up 0 bases; unmatched junction bases: 10. DNA of the CDR3: TGTGCCACCAGCAGAGATTCTGGACAGGGGGCGACGTTCTCTGGAAACACCATATATTTT. Translated: CATSRDSGQGATFSGNTIYF.

This chain connects TRBV6-1 to TRBJ2-5; possibly TRBD2 for D (6 bases). The germline gives CDR1 MNHNS, CDR2 SASEGT. CDR3 size: 16 residues. Trimming removed 1 base from V and 2 bases from J, with 14 bases in between. The CDR3 coding sequence is TGTGCCAGCAGTGAAGGGCAATGGGACTTTCAAGAGACCCAGTACTTC. Translated: CASSEGQWDFQETQYF.

V gene TRBV9 combines with J gene TRBJ2-3; TRBD2 matches 8 bases. This CDR3 is 14 amino acids long. V lost 0 bases, J lost 5 bases, and 2 bases stayed unmatched. Germline V CDR1 and CDR2: SGDLS, YYNGEE. The CDR3 nucleotides read TGTGCCAGCAGCGTAGATAGCGGGGAAGATACGCAGTATTTT. It specifies CASSVDSGEDTQYF.